The present TCR beta chain was sequenced within a study of T cell responses to AZD1222 COVID-19 vaccine. The assay was immunoSEQ multiplex PCR, and TCRdb's table has in-frame clones only and misses some. The table shows about 130,000 clones, with over 85% occurring only once. This CDR3 is built from 14 residues. V lost 4 bases to trimming and J lost 3 bases, with 14 bases between them. Material: peripheral blood, obtained on day 0 of AZD1222 vaccination. The sequence was collected from an adult in good health. The chain couples TRBV5-7 to TRBJ2-7, with D perhaps matching TRBD1 or TRBD2 (5 bases each). TRBV5-7 is flagged as an ORF with uncertain function. The CDR3 protein is CASSPQGVNYEQYF. In DNA form, the CDR3 reads TGTGCCAGCAGCCCCCAGGGAGTAAACTACGAGCAGTACTTC.